This is a list of T cell receptor beta chains from one sample in a study of blood T cell repertoires in COVID-19. Measured with immunoSEQ multiplex PCR; TCRdb has only the in-frame clones, and not every one. Here the sample spans about 200,000 clones, roughly 90% being singletons. Sequencing used peripheral blood. Receptors were obtained from a woman in her 70s with acute or convalescent COVID-19. Both conserved end residues are trimmed from each CDR3.

V gene	J gene	CDR3 protein
TRBV19	TRBJ2-5	ASWKNGRGEETQY
TRBV5-4	TRBJ1-4	ASSFEGTNEKLF
TRBV18	TRBJ2-3	ASSLLLAIAGTDTQY
TRBV5-1	TRBJ1-1	ASSLTVNTEAF
TRBV28	TRBJ1-2	ASSSGDRAGYGYT
TRBV11-2	TRBJ2-3	ASSPGPGSDTQY
TRBV6-2/TRBV6-3	TRBJ2-2	ASSSQGHSGELF
TRBV6-2/TRBV6-3	TRBJ2-7	ASSLAGGPYEQY
TRBV28	TRBJ1-5	ASRGGGNAGQPQH
TRBV10-1	TRBJ2-7	ASSPEGTGYEQY
TRBV5-1	TRBJ2-3	ASSGRDRVGDTQY
TRBV10-2	TRBJ2-1	ASTEASSYNEQF
TRBV6-2/TRBV6-3	TRBJ1-2	ASSPSNYGYT
TRBV5-1	TRBJ1-1	ASSLQGGGTEAF
TRBV5-1	TRBJ2-3	ASSWGLAGGDTQY
TRBV7-2	TRBJ2-7	ASSLGTSSDEQY
TRBV7-6	TRBJ2-5	ASSLDPGVVTQY
TRBV5-1	TRBJ1-1	ASSLSTGGTEAF
TRBV27	TRBJ1-1	ASSLITGTKNTEAF
TRBV5-1	TRBJ2-5	ASSFTGRHEETQY
TRBV7-3	TRBJ2-7	ASSLSQGSYEQY
TRBV7-2	TRBJ1-5	ASSLSPRGRNQPQH
TRBV28	TRBJ2-7	ASSPSSLAGIYEQY
TRBV7-9	TRBJ1-1	ASSFVRQNTEAF
TRBV10-3	TRBJ2-2	AISEAGSLNTGELF
TRBV29-1	TRBJ1-1	SVEAVGRLAF
TRBV19	TRBJ1-3	ASSIGRVSGNTIY
TRBV5-4	TRBJ1-1	ATLGSRENTEAF
TRBV18	TRBJ2-3	ASSPDRTGKSRTDTQY
TRBV3-1/TRBV3-2	TRBJ1-2	ASSQVGAATKNYGYT
TRBV9	TRBJ2-7	ASSVGRLPYEQY
TRBV10-3	TRBJ1-1	AISPGQGNTEAF
TRBV5-6	TRBJ1-1	ASSSAGEGLWTEAF
TRBV12-3/TRBV12-4	TRBJ2-3	ASSLIGLAH
TRBV18	TRBJ1-1	ASSRDMNTEAF
TRBV5-1	TRBJ1-1	ASSLQGPNTEAF
TRBV20-1	TRBJ2-5	SASSPGETQY
TRBV13	TRBJ1-6	ASSADRGGSPLH
TRBV6-1	TRBJ1-2	ASSEAMGSSFGGYT
TRBV6-5	TRBJ1-1	ASSYPTGTGNTEAF
TRBV18	TRBJ2-5	ASATSQGETQY
TRBV9	TRBJ1-6	ASSRTGTGDSPLH
TRBV27	TRBJ2-7	ASSLGGQGYEQY
TRBV9	TRBJ2-7	ASSVARAGEQY
TRBV7-2	TRBJ2-2	ASQAGGTGDTGELF
TRBV25-1	TRBJ1-2	ASVSDTGDGYT
TRBV5-1	TRBJ2-4	ASSSGTAENIQY
TRBV5-1	TRBJ1-1	ASSSSGTGGSEAF
TRBV23-1	TRBJ1-5	ASSQISPRPNQPQH
TRBV3-1/TRBV3-2	TRBJ1-3	ASSQAGSGNTIY
TRBV2	TRBJ1-5	ASRSRGQGDQPQH
TRBV12-3/TRBV12-4	TRBJ1-1	ASRRDTRTEAF
TRBV28	TRBJ1-1	ASSLTEEAF
TRBV12-3/TRBV12-4	TRBJ1-1	ASTLANPTEAF
TRBV6-5	TRBJ2-5	ASSMNSKETQY
TRBV5-4	TRBJ2-1	ASSPGLAGGSNLGVQF
TRBV5-1	TRBJ2-1	ASSLKGVNEQF
TRBV3-1/TRBV3-2	TRBJ2-3	ASSRISPGGRYTQY
TRBV29-1	TRBJ2-2	SVGNLAGGTGELF